The 21 T cell receptor beta chains in this list originate from one sample, sequenced in a study of blood T cell repertoires in COVID-19. Some clones are missing from TCRdb's copy, which holds only in-frame ones; the method was immunoSEQ multiplex PCR. Here the sample spans tens of thousands of clones, 70% to 90% being singletons. The sample was peripheral blood. The receptors were sampled from a man between 70 and 80 years old with active COVID-19.

This clone has just one count. The J gene is TRBJ2-1, the V gene TRBV7-9; D is undetermined. With 2 bases removed from V and 2 bases from J, the gap between germline ends came to 10 bases. CDR3 length: 15 residues. CDR1 SEHNR and CDR2 FQNEAQ come from the germline V gene (reference sequence). The CDR3 DNA reads as TGTGCCAGCAGCTTACTAGGTCTTACCTACAATGAGCAGTTCTTC. This translates into CASSLLGLTYNEQFF. The variable domain in full, with the rest retrieved from reference TRBV7-9 and TRBJ2-1, is DTGVSQNPRHKITKRGQNVTFRCDPISEHNRLYWYRQTLGQGPEFLTYFQNEAQLEKSRLLSDRFSAERPKGSFSTLEIQRTEQGDSAMYLCASSLLGLTYNEQFFGPGTRLTVL.

This sequence joins TRBV19 and TRBJ2-4; perhaps TRBD2 as D (5 bases). The V gene lost 3 bases and the J gene lost 8 bases, with 14 bases spanning the gap. Germline V gene lookup returns CDR1 LNHDA and CDR2 SQIVND (reference sequence). CDR3 length: 14 residues. The DNA for the CDR3 is TGTGCCAGTAGTATGTCAGAAGGGAGTGACATTCAGTACTTC. As protein: CASSMSEGSDIQYF.

This rearrangement joins TRBV14 to TRBJ2-1; 7 bases are shared with TRBD2. The length of the CDR3 is 15 residues. Germline V gene lookup returns CDR1 SGHDN and CDR2 FVKESK. Germline trimming cut 4 bases from V and 0 bases from J; bases unmatched to any gene: 3. This CDR3 is CASSPIAGSYNEQFF. CDR3 nucleotide sequence: TGTGCCAGCAGCCCCATAGCGGGCTCCTACAATGAGCAGTTCTTC.

There are a few counts of this clone. The chain combines TRBV3-1 (or the pseudogene TRBV3-2) with TRBJ1-6; D call uncertain. This CDR3 has 19 residues. CDR1 and CDR2 (germline): LGHDT, YNNKEL (reference sequence). Trimming took 0 bases from V and 0 from J, leaving 15 bases between them. The CDR3, as DNA: TGTGCCAGCAGCCAAGATTTGGTACGGAGTAGCTCCTATAATTCACCCCTCCACTTT. Translation gives CASSQDLVRSSSYNSPLHF.

This clone appeared once. V usage is TRBV6-4 and J usage is TRBJ2-3; TRBD2 agrees at 9 bases. The junction had 5 bases not matched to a gene; V was cut back by 3 bases and J by 4 bases. CDR3 length equals 15 residues. Looked up from germline, CDR1 is MRHNA and CDR2 is SNTAGT. CDR3 amino acids: CASSETTSGPDTQYF. Written as DNA, the CDR3 is TGTGCCAGCAGTGAGACGACTAGCGGTCCAGATACGCAGTATTTT.

This sequence joins TRBV28 and TRBJ2-7, with 7 bases fitting TRBD1. This CDR3 contains 13 residues. V gave up 1 base and J gave up 12 bases; unmatched junction bases: 9. Germline lookup yields CDR1 MDHEN and CDR2 SYDVKM. The CDR3 DNA follows: TGTGCCAGCAGTTTATTGACAGGGCGTGTTGCGTACTTC. This sequence encodes CASSLLTGRVAYF.

The DNA for the CDR3 is TGTGCCAGCAGTTTTACAGGCAACTATGGCTACACCTTC. Protein product: CASSFTGNYGYTF. The chain employs TRBV6-5 and TRBJ1-2; D might be TRBD1 (5 bases). Trimming removed 4 bases from V and 2 bases from J, with 8 bases in between. The CDR3 length is 13 residues. Per the germline V gene, CDR1 is MNHEY and CDR2 is SVGAGI.

The V call is TRBV5-1, the J call TRBJ1-2, with 7 positions matching TRBD1. CDR3 length: 13 amino acids. The germline V gene encodes CDR1 SGHRS and CDR2 YFSETQ. Unmatched junction bases numbered 2, after V lost 3 bases and J lost 3 bases. The CDR3 loop reads CASSSGQYYGYTF. The CDR3 region has the DNA TGCGCCAGCAGCTCGGGACAGTACTATGGCTACACCTTC.

This chain connects TRBV5-1 to TRBJ2-2, with D possibly being TRBD2 (5 bases). Germline lookup yields CDR1 SGHRS and CDR2 YFSETQ. The V and J ends lost 0 bases and 4 bases respectively, with 13 bases between them. The CDR3 is 16 residues long. The CDR3: CASSLVVAQLTGELFF. The DNA for the CDR3 is TGCGCCAGCAGCTTGGTTGTAGCGCAACTCACCGGGGAGCTGTTTTTT.

The genes are TRBV7-2 and TRBJ2-5, with a tentative D call TRBD2 (6 bases). The CDR3 is made up of 14 amino acids. CDR1 is SGHTA and CDR2 is FQGNSA in the germline V gene. V shed 2 bases and J shed 5 bases, with 12 bases lying between them. The CDR3 loop reads CASSLMEGSETQYF. The DNA for the CDR3 is TGTGCCAGCAGCTTAATGGAGGGGAGTGAGACCCAGTACTTC.

V is TRBV5-4 and J is TRBJ2-2; D is possibly TRBD2 (5 bases). CDR1 and CDR2 from the germline V gene are SGHNT and YYREEE (reference sequence). V lost 2 bases and J 4 bases, leaving 9 bases between the germline ends. The CDR3 loop spans 14 amino acids. For the CDR3, the DNA is TGTGCCAGCAGCTTCGGGGAATCCACCGGGGAGCTGTTTTTT. It specifies CASSFGESTGELFF.

The chain couples TRBV7-6 to TRBJ2-1; 10 nucleotides line up with TRBD2. Germline V gene lookup returns CDR1 SGHVS and CDR2 FNYEAQ. V lost 2 bases, J lost 7 bases, and 5 bases stayed unmatched. There are 15 residues in the CDR3. CDR3 sequence (DNA): TGTGCCAGCAGCTTATCTAGCGGGAGCAAAAATGAGCAGTTCTTC. Protein product: CASSLSSGSKNEQFF.

The chain uses TRBV6-6 and TRBJ2-3; D is possibly TRBD2 (6 bases). The CDR3 spans 15 residues. Deletions cut 3 bases from V and 2 bases from J, with 12 bases between. Per germline, CDR1 MNHNY and CDR2 SVGAGI (reference sequence). CDR3 loop: CASSYRELNTDTQYF. DNA of the CDR3: TGTGCCAGCAGTTATCGGGAGCTGAACACAGATACGCAGTATTTT.

The chain uses TRBV3-1 (or the pseudogene TRBV3-2) and TRBJ2-7, with D tentatively TRBD1 (6 bases). The CDR3 is 14 residues long. Germline V gene sequence: CDR1 LGHDT, CDR2 YNNKEL (reference sequence). The V and J ends lost 3 bases and 0 bases respectively, with 9 bases between them. The chain's CDR3 is CASSQARGSYEQYF. CDR3 bases: TGTGCCAGCAGCCAGGCCAGGGGCTCCTACGAGCAGTACTTC.

This chain uses TRBV23-1 with TRBJ1-4; tentative D call: TRBD1 (5 bases). TRBV23-1 carries the ORF label, with uncertain function. The CDR3 runs to 15 residues. V shed 4 bases and J shed 10 bases, with 19 bases lying between them. The CDR3 DNA sequence: TGCGCCAGCAGTCCAACTGGCAGGGCTCGGCGAAAACTGTTTTTT. This gives the protein CASSPTGRARRKLFF.

The chain couples TRBV4-2 to TRBJ2-6; 10 bases are a match to TRBD2. V trimming: 3 bases; J trimming: 4 bases; junction bases outside the gene matches: 6. Germline CDR1 and CDR2: LGHNA and YNFKEQ. This CDR3 is 17 amino acids long. Written as DNA, the CDR3 is TGTGCCAGCAGCCAGAGCGGGAGGGCCGCAGGGGCCAACGTCCTGACTTTC. Translated, it gives CASSQSGRAAGANVLTF.

This rearrangement joins TRBV5-4 to TRBJ1-2, with 9 bases lining up with TRBD1. The CDR3 spans 15 residues. V shed 10 bases and J 8 bases; nucleotides not matched to a gene: 18. In germline, CDR1 is SGHNT, CDR2 YYREEE (reference sequence). CDR3 in DNA: TGTGCCTCCCATCCCAGGGGACAGGGACCCCAAGGCTACACCTTC. Residues: CASHPRGQGPQGYTF. Drawing the rest from reference TRBV5-4 and TRBJ1-2, the complete variable domain is ETGVTQSPTHLIKTRGQQVTLRCSSQSGHNTVSWYQQALGQGPQFIFQYYREEENGRGNFPPRFSGLQFPNYSSELNVNALELDDSALYLCASHPRGQGPQGYTFGSGTRLTVV.

The chain recombines TRBV5-4 with TRBJ2-7; 8 positions match TRBD1. Germline-derived CDR1 and CDR2 are SGHNT and YYREEE (reference sequence). The CDR3 is made up of 16 amino acids. The V segment lost 2 bases and the J segment 4 bases; nucleotides outside the gene matches: 11. CDR3 DNA: TGTGCCAGCAGCTTAGGAATAGGGACAGGCATATACGAGCAGTACTTC. Its translation is CASSLGIGTGIYEQYF.

This chain joins TRBV12-3 or TRBV12-4 and TRBJ1-2, with a possible D match to TRBD1 (6 bases). The germline V and J ends were trimmed by 6 bases and 3 bases, with 8 bases remaining between them. The CDR3 is 12 residues long. The CDR3 is CASSWTDYGYTF. The CDR3 DNA follows: TGTGCCAGCAGCTGGACAGACTATGGCTACACCTTC.

This chain connects TRBV24-1 to TRBJ2-5; D perhaps matches TRBD2 (6 bases). Germline-derived CDR1 and CDR2 are KGHDR and SFDVKD. CDR3 length: 13 amino acids. V lost 5 bases and J lost 5, with 11 bases in between. CDR3 amino acids: CATSAGSGETQYF. CDR3 sequence (DNA): TGTGCCACCAGTGCCGGGAGCGGCGAGACCCAGTACTTC.

The J gene is TRBJ2-5, the V gene TRBV7-2; the D gene is possibly TRBD2 (5 bases). Germline V gene lookup returns CDR1 SGHTA and CDR2 FQGNSA. The CDR3 is 13 amino acids. Trimming stripped 5 bases from V and 7 bases from J, with 14 bases between. CDR3 residues: CASSPTREGTQYF. Here the CDR3 DNA reads TGTGCCAGCAGCCCCACCCGTGAGGGGACCCAGTACTTC.